One sample yielded the 9 T cell receptor beta chains listed below, sequenced in a study of blood T cell repertoires in COVID-19. The table came from immunoSEQ multiplex PCR; TCRdb's copy has only in-frame clones and leaves some out. The table records 150,000 or so clones, approximately 85% of them present only once. The sample was peripheral blood. The receptors were sampled from a man aged 55-75 years with COVID-19, enrolled during active disease.

The chain combines TRBV5-1 with TRBJ2-7; possible D gene TRBD1, 6 bases. The CDR3 consists of 15 residues. Trimming shortened V by 2 bases and J by 7 bases, and 19 bases separated the two germline ends. Germline V gives CDR1 SGHRS, CDR2 YFSETQ. CDR3 in DNA: TGCGCCAGCAGCTTTGACAGGACCTCGACGAGGGAGCAGTACTTC. Protein product: CASSFDRTSTREQYF.

The chain has TRBV5-6 and TRBJ2-3; D may be TRBD1 (6 bases). V was clipped by 5 bases and J by 2 bases, with 18 bases between them. Germline values: CDR1 SGHDT, CDR2 YYEEEE. CDR3 length: 16 amino acids. CDR3 in amino acids: CASSYSTGTHTDTQYF. The CDR3 DNA follows: TGTGCCAGCAGTTACTCGACAGGTACCCACACAGATACGCAGTATTTT.

DNA of the CDR3: TGCGCCAGCAGCCAAGAAGGATTGGGGAGAGGGGAAAAACTGTTTTTT. Translating it yields CASSQEGLGRGEKLFF. This chain links TRBV4-3 with TRBJ1-4; unclear D gene. This CDR3 comprises 16 residues. The germline V gene encodes CDR1 LGHNA and CDR2 YSLEER. Trimming pared 0 bases from V and 8 bases from J, leaving 16 bases between.

The gene calls are TRBV6-2 or TRBV6-3 and TRBJ2-2, with 12 nucleotides matching TRBD1. CDR3 length: 19 residues. Germline CDR1 MNHEY, CDR2 SVGEGT. Unmatched junction bases numbered 13, after V lost 4 bases and J lost 4 bases. This CDR3 is CASSLGMIGTGGLTGELFF. The CDR3 DNA reads TGTGCCAGCAGTTTGGGAATGATCGGGACAGGGGGCCTCACCGGGGAGCTGTTTTTT.

The chain carries TRBV3-1 (or the pseudogene TRBV3-2) and TRBJ2-7; 7 nucleotides line up with TRBD1. The germline V gene has CDR1 LGHDT and CDR2 YNNKEL (reference sequence). V dropped 4 bases and J dropped 3; count of bases not matched to a gene: 3. This CDR3 comprises 13 residues. This CDR3 reads CASSRDRVYEQYF. The CDR3 coding sequence is TGTGCCAGCAGCCGGGACAGAGTCTACGAGCAGTACTTC.

The J gene is TRBJ1-2, the V gene TRBV7-2; 7 bases line up with TRBD1. The CDR3 is 15 residues long. Germline CDR1 and CDR2: SGHTA and FQGNSA. With 0 bases clipped from V and 4 bases from J, the junction kept 5 bases outside the gene matches. The CDR3 reads CASSLAAGGFYGYTF. CDR3 in DNA: TGTGCCAGCAGCTTAGCGGCAGGGGGGTTCTATGGCTACACCTTC.

The chain combines TRBV4-2 with TRBJ2-3, with 9 bases identical to TRBD2. From germline, CDR1 is LGHNA and CDR2 YNFKEQ. The CDR3 length is 17 residues. The J segment lost 7 bases and the V segment lost 1 base, leaving 12 bases of the junction unmatched. CDR3 amino acids: CASSQGVGGGESNTQYF. The CDR3 nucleotides are TGTGCCAGCAGCCAAGGGGTCGGCGGGGGGGAAAGTAATACGCAGTATTTT.

This chain links TRBV12-3 or TRBV12-4 with TRBJ2-5; D is uncertain. This CDR3 spans 13 amino acids. The V end was cut by 6 bases, the J end by 2 bases, with 10 bases between. Here the CDR3 reads CASSNWAQETQYF. CDR3 DNA: TGTGCCAGCAGCAACTGGGCTCAAGAGACCCAGTACTTC.

This clone has only one observation. CDR3 sequence: CASSKDDRSFYGYTF. CDR3 nucleotide sequence: TGTGCCAGCAGCAAGGACGACAGGAGTTTCTATGGCTACACCTTC. V gene TRBV5-5 combines with J gene TRBJ1-2; D possibly corresponds to TRBD1 (6 bases). This CDR3 contains 15 residues. Trimming pared 4 bases from V and 4 bases from J, leaving 17 bases between. CDR1 and CDR2 (germline): SGHKS, YYEKEE (reference sequence).